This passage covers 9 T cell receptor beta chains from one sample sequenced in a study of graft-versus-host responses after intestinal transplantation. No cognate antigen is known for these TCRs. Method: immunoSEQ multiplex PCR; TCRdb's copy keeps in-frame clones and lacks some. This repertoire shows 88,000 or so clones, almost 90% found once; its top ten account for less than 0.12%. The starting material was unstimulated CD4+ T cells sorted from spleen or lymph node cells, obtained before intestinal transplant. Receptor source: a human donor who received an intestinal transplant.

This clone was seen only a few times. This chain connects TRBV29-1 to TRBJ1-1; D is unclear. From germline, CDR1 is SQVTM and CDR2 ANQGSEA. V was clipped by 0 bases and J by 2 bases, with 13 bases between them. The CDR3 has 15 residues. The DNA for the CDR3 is TGCAGCGTTGAAGATCGGGCGGGCCCTAACACTGAAGCTTTCTTT. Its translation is CSVEDRAGPNTEAFF.

The CDR3 is CAISQNRVEQYF. The CDR3 region has the DNA TGTGCCATCAGTCAAAACAGGGTCGAGCAGTACTTC. This sequence joins TRBV10-3 and TRBJ2-7; tentative D call: TRBD1 (6 bases). The germline V gene encodes CDR1 ENHRY and CDR2 SYGVKD. V lost 5 bases to trimming and J lost 6 bases, with 11 bases between them. The CDR3 runs to 12 residues.

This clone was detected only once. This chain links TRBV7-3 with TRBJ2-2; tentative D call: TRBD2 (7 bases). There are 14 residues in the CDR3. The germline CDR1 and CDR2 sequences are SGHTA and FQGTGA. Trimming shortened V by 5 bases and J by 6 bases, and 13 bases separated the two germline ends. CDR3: CASSQGRGAGELFF. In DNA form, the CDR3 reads TGTGCCAGCAGCCAGGGGAGGGGCGCCGGGGAGCTGTTTTTT.

The CDR3, as DNA: TGTGCCAGCAGCGTAGGACAGGACAATGAGCAGTTCTTC. Its protein product is CASSVGQDNEQFF. The chain joins TRBV9 to TRBJ2-1, with a weak D call TRBD1 (6 bases). CDR3 length: 13 residues. In germline, CDR1 is SGDLS, CDR2 YYNGEE. The V end was cut by 0 bases, the J end by 5 bases, with 6 bases between.

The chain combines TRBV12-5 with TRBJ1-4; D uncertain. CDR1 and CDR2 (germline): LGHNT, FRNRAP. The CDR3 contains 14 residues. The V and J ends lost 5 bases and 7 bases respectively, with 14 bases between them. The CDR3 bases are TGTGCTAGTGGTATCGGACCGGGAGGTGAAAAACTGTTTTTT. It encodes CASGIGPGGEKLFF.

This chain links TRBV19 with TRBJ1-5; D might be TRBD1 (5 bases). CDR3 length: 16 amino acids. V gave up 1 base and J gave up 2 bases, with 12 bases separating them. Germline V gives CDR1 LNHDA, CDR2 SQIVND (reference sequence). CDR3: CASSIVPRDGNQPQHF. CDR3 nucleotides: TGTGCCAGTAGTATAGTCCCCAGGGATGGCAATCAGCCCCAGCATTTT.

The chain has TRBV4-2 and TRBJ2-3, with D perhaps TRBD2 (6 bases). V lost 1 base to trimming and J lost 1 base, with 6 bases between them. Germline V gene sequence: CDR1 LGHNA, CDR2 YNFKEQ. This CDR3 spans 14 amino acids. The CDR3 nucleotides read TGTGCCAGCAGCCAAGGGGGGGGCACAGATACGCAGTATTTT. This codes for CASSQGGGTDTQYF.

The CDR3 region has the DNA TGCGCCAGCAGCTTGGGGGGGACAACCTACAATGAGCAGTTCTTC. This translates into CASSLGGTTYNEQFF. The chain combines TRBV5-1 with TRBJ2-1; possibly TRBD1 for D (6 bases). The V gene's germline CDR1 is SGHRS and CDR2 YFSETQ. The CDR3 contains 15 residues. V was pared by 0 bases and J by 2 bases, with 9 bases between. Drawing the rest from reference TRBV5-1 and TRBJ2-1, the complete variable domain is KAGVTQTPRYLIKTRGQQVTLSCSPISGHRSVSWYQQTPGQGLQFLFEYFSETQRNKGNFPGRFSGRQFSNSRSEMNVSTLELGDSALYLCASSLGGTTYNEQFFGPGTRLTVL.

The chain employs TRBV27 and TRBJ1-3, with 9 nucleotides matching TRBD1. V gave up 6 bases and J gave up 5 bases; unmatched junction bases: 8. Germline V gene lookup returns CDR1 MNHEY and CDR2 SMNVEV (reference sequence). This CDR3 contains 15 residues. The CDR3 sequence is CASRGGTGSRNTIYF. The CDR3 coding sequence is TGTGCCAGCAGGGGGGGGACAGGGTCGCGAAACACCATATATTTT.